One and the same sample provided the 21 T cell receptor beta chains below, sequenced in a study of blood T cell repertoires in COVID-19. Clones were sequenced by immunoSEQ multiplex PCR, and TCRdb holds only the in-frame ones, with some missing. The sample holds 120,000 or so clones, roughly 80% seen once. The sequenced material came from peripheral blood. Receptors originate from a human donor in a cohort sampled during active COVID-19.

The chain couples TRBV14 to TRBJ2-6; D possibly corresponds to TRBD1 (5 bases). Germline V lookup: CDR1 SGHDN, CDR2 FVKESK. CDR3 size: 16 residues. Trimming removed 1 base at V and 2 bases at J, with 9 bases between. CDR3 sequence reads: CASSQVKGAGANVLTF. CDR3 coding DNA: TGTGCCAGCAGCCAAGTAAAAGGGGCTGGGGCCAACGTCCTGACTTTC.

The gene calls are TRBV9 and TRBJ2-2; D unclear. CDR1 is SGDLS and CDR2 is YYNGEE in the germline V gene. This CDR3 is 13 amino acids long. The ends were cut back, 4 bases at V and 4 bases at J, with 8 bases in the middle. CDR3: CASSWAGTGELFF. DNA for the CDR3: TGTGCCAGCAGCTGGGCCGGCACCGGGGAGCTGTTTTTT.

Only one count was recorded for this clone. The rearrangement uses TRBV4-3 and TRBJ1-5; no definite D call. The CDR3 is made up of 16 amino acids. CDR1 is LGHNA and CDR2 is YSLEER in the germline V gene. Between the trimmed V and J ends, which lost 0 bases and 4 bases, there was a span of 13 bases. This CDR3 reads CASSQDYERANQPQHF. The CDR3 DNA sequence: TGCGCCAGCAGCCAAGACTATGAGCGGGCGAATCAGCCCCAGCATTTT.

The chain employs TRBV15 and TRBJ1-6; TRBD1 matches 7 bases. Losses at the gene ends were 2 bases for V and 8 bases for J; bases not matched to a gene: 9. The CDR3 is 16 residues long. The germline V gene has CDR1 LNHNV and CDR2 YYDKDF (reference sequence). The CDR3 loop reads CATSRPLGQSHSPLHF. In DNA form, the CDR3 reads TGTGCCACCAGCAGACCGTTGGGACAGAGTCATTCACCCCTCCACTTT.

This sequence joins TRBV7-2 and TRBJ1-2; D is undetermined. The length of the CDR3 is 12 residues. Trimming stripped 5 bases from V and 5 bases from J, with 9 bases between. The germline V gene encodes CDR1 SGHTA and CDR2 FQGNSA. The CDR3 sequence is CASSQEAYGYTF. CDR3 DNA: TGTGCCAGCAGCCAAGAGGCGTATGGCTACACCTTC. Looking up the rest from reference TRBV7-2 and TRBJ1-2 gives the full variable domain: GAGVSQSPSNKVTEKGKDVELRCDPISGHTALYWYRQSLGQGLEFLIYFQGNSAPDKSGLPSDRFSAERTGGSVSTLTIQRTQQEDSAVYLCASSQEAYGYTFGSGTRLTVV.

The J gene is TRBJ2-5, the V gene TRBV5-6; D unclear. Per germline, CDR1 SGHDT and CDR2 YYEEEE. V was pared by 5 bases and J by 4 bases, with 15 bases between. This CDR3 has 14 amino acids. For the CDR3, the DNA is TGTGCCAGCAGTGACCTGACACTTACAGAGACCCAGTACTTC. Amino acid sequence: CASSDLTLTETQYF.

This chain connects TRBV28 to TRBJ1-5; 9 nucleotides line up with TRBD1. The CDR3 loop spans 14 amino acids. V trimming: 8 bases; J trimming: 5 bases; junction bases outside the gene matches: 7. Germline V gene data show CDR1 as MDHEN and CDR2 as SYDVKM. The CDR3 spells CASWDRVDYQPQHF. Here the CDR3 DNA reads TGTGCCAGCTGGGACAGGGTGGATTATCAGCCCCAGCATTTT.

This clone was counted a single time. This rearrangement joins TRBV5-1 to TRBJ1-1; 9 bases fit TRBD1. CDR3 length equals 14 residues. Germline CDR1 reads SGHRS; CDR2 reads YFSETQ. Unmatched junction bases numbered 5, after V lost 3 bases and J lost 5 bases. The CDR3 spells CASSSGTGRTEAFF. The CDR3 bases are TGCGCCAGCAGCTCAGGGACAGGGCGAACTGAAGCTTTCTTT.

V and J are TRBV24-1 and TRBJ2-5, with TRBD2 matching 8 bases. V shed 2 bases and J 5 bases; nucleotides not matched to a gene: 9. The length of the CDR3 is 16 residues. The germline CDR1 and CDR2 sequences are KGHDR and SFDVKD. The CDR3: CATSDSREGGIETQYF. The CDR3 bases are TGTGCCACCAGTGATTCCCGGGAGGGGGGAATCGAGACCCAGTACTTC.

The gene calls are TRBV25-1 and TRBJ1-2; D perhaps matches TRBD1 (6 bases). The CDR3 is made up of 13 amino acids. V was clipped by 3 bases and J by 8 bases, with 13 bases between them. CDR1 and CDR2 (germline): MGHDK, SYGVNS. The CDR3 is CASSDGRGLGYTF. The CDR3 DNA follows: TGTGCCAGCAGTGACGGCAGGGGCTTAGGCTACACCTTC.

This clone was counted only a few times. V usage is TRBV7-9 and J usage is TRBJ2-1, with 8 bases aligning to TRBD2. The CDR3 consists of 18 residues. V lost 2 bases to trimming and J lost 5 bases; unmatched junction nucleotides: 14. Germline V CDR1 and CDR2: SEHNR, FQNEAQ (reference sequence). The CDR3 bases are TGTGCCAGCAGCTTACCCTTCCGTGTAGCGGGGAAAAACAATGAGCAGTTCTTC. Its protein product is CASSLPFRVAGKNNEQFF.

This clone was seen more than once but under ten times. This chain uses TRBV28 with TRBJ1-1; D is undetermined. The germline V gene encodes CDR1 MDHEN and CDR2 SYDVKM. The CDR3 contains 12 residues. Trimming took 2 bases from V and 3 from J, leaving 4 bases between them. The CDR3 bases are TGTGCCAGCAGTTTACGGGACACTGAAGCTTTCTTT. Its translation is CASSLRDTEAFF.

A few counts support this clone. The chain recombines TRBV6-2 or TRBV6-3 with TRBJ2-7; 8 bases are shared with TRBD1. Trimming at V came to 5 bases and at J to 2 bases, leaving 11 bases not matched to a gene. The CDR3 length is 16 residues. Germline CDR1 MNHEY, CDR2 SVGEGT. CDR3 residues: CASSTPPGQATYEQYF. As DNA, the CDR3 is TGTGCCAGCAGTACCCCACCGGGACAGGCAACCTACGAGCAGTACTTC.

The chain employs TRBV5-4 and TRBJ2-1, with D possibly being TRBD1 (5 bases). CDR3 length: 15 residues. Germline values: CDR1 SGHNT, CDR2 YYREEE (reference sequence). With 0 bases removed from V and 4 bases from J, the gap between germline ends came to 11 bases. The CDR3 DNA follows: TGTGCCAGCAGCTTGGGGGGCTTCCAATACAATGAGCAGTTCTTC. Its translation: CASSLGGFQYNEQFF.

The chain couples TRBV28 to TRBJ2-2; D is ambiguous. Germline values: CDR1 MDHEN, CDR2 SYDVKM. The V end lost 7 bases, the J end lost 1 base, and 10 bases lay between the germline ends. This CDR3 is built from 14 residues. The CDR3: CASNAALNTGELFF. As DNA, the CDR3 is TGTGCCAGCAACGCCGCGTTGAACACCGGGGAGCTGTTTTTT.

This chain uses TRBV28 with TRBJ2-6; tentatively, D is TRBD2 (6 bases). The CDR3 spans 18 residues. Germline CDR1 is MDHEN and CDR2 is SYDVKM. Trimming cost V 5 bases and J 1 base, with 18 bases left between them. For the CDR3, the DNA is TGTGCCAGCAGTCCGGGGGAAGGTACTAAATCTGGGGCCAACGTCCTGACTTTC. This codes for CASSPGEGTKSGANVLTF. The full variable domain, rest sourced from reference TRBV28 and TRBJ2-6, is DVKVTQSSRYLVKRTGEKVFLECVQDMDHENMFWYRQDPGLGLRLIYFSYDVKMKEKGDIPEGYSVSREKKERFSLILESASTNQTSMYLCASSPGEGTKSGANVLTFGAGSRLTVL.

The chain joins TRBV28 to TRBJ1-1; D not resolved. The CDR3 totals 15 residues. Trimming stripped 9 bases from V and 2 bases from J, with 19 bases between. Per the germline V gene, CDR1 is MDHEN and CDR2 is SYDVKM. In DNA, the CDR3 is TGTGCCAGTCTAGGGAACTGGGCGGGAAACACTGAAGCTTTCTTT. Encoded protein: CASLGNWAGNTEAFF.

The gene calls are TRBV18 and TRBJ2-7; 8 nucleotides line up with TRBD1. This CDR3 comprises 16 residues. Germline CDR1 KGHSH, CDR2 LQKENI. V was clipped by 1 base and J by 6 bases; unmatched bases: 11. The CDR3 sequence is CASSPLIDRGRSEQYF. The CDR3 region has the DNA TGTGCCAGCTCACCACTAATCGACAGGGGTCGGAGCGAGCAGTACTTC.

The rearrangement uses TRBV7-2 and TRBJ2-7; no definite D call. Trimming pared 1 base from V and 0 bases from J, leaving 10 bases between. The CDR3 totals 15 residues. The germline V gene encodes CDR1 SGHTA and CDR2 FQGNSA. The CDR3 region has the DNA TGTGCCAGCAGCTTAGAAATTAGTAGCTCCTACGAGCAGTACTTC. Amino acids: CASSLEISSSYEQYF.

The CDR3 here is CASGYRDKYYEQYF. The CDR3 DNA is TGTGCCAGCGGATACCGGGACAAGTACTACGAGCAGTACTTC. V gene TRBV6-5 combines with J gene TRBJ2-7, with D perhaps TRBD1 (6 bases). Germline CDR1 and CDR2: MNHEY and SVGAGI. V lost 8 bases and J lost 3, with 17 bases in between. The CDR3 sequence is 14 residues long.

The gene calls are TRBV12-3 or TRBV12-4 and TRBJ2-6, with a tentative D call TRBD1 (5 bases). The CDR3 is made up of 13 amino acids. V lost 11 bases and J 0 bases, leaving 8 bases between the germline ends. CDR3 bases: TGTGCCTCAAGGGGCTCTGGGGCCAACGTCCTGACTTTC. Its translation: CASRGSGANVLTF.